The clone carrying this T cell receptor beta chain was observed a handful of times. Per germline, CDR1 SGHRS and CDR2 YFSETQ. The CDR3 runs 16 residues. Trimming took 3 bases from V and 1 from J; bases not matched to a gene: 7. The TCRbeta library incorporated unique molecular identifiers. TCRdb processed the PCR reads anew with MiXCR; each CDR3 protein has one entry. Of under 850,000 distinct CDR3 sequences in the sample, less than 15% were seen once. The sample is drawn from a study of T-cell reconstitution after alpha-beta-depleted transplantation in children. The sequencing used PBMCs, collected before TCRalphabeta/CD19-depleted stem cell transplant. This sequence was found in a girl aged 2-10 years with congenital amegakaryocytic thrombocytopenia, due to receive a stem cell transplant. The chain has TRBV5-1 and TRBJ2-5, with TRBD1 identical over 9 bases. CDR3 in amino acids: CASSYGTGSPQETQYF. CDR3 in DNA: TGCGCCAGCAGCTACGGGACAGGGTCCCCCCAAGAGACCCAGTACTTC.